This T cell receptor (beta chain) was sequenced for a study of blood T cells in healthy people across ages. Study results and limitations: In long-lived donors, naive CD4+ cell counts and diversity exceeded those of aged donors. In older individuals, TCR beta diversity per million T cells was lower, falling roughly linearly with age.

Alongside a J-beta primer mix, a sample-barcoded 5' primer served in a second PCR lasting roughly 6 to 11 cycles. Each TCR beta cDNA got a 12-nucleotide random molecular identifier. TCRdb passed the 5' RACE reads through MiXCR, listing each CDR3 protein once. Altogether 1,800,000 or so distinct CDR3 sequences are present, about 39% being singletons, with the ten largest covering about 21%. The table lists this clonotype with a count of one. Its antigen is unidentified. Each sample provided at least 5.5 micrograms of extracted total RNA. The sequencing sample was made of blood. This receptor was obtained from a human donor in good health.

The CDR3 region is CASSQASIKGHGYTF. CDR3 nucleotide sequence: TGTGCCAGCAGCCAAGCGTCGATAAAAGGGCATGGCTACACCTTC. V and J are TRBV4-2 and TRBJ1-2; D not resolved. The V and J ends lost 1 base and 6 bases respectively, with 15 bases between them. CDR3 length equals 15 residues. The germline V gene has CDR1 LGHNA and CDR2 YNFKEQ.